The T cell receptor (beta chain) under discussion was sequenced for a study of cytomegalovirus exposure and HLA in healthy donors. PCR amplification relied on 60 Vbeta primers (plus 13 Jbeta primers). Sequenced by immunoSEQ multiplex PCR; TCRdb stores in-frame clones only, minus some. Here the sample spans some 140,000 clones, 70% to 90% being singletons. The TCR sequence derives from a man aged 35-49 years in good health and CMV-seronegative. The sequenced sample consisted of PBMCs.

This chain's CDR3 is CASSTTVYGYTF. Here the CDR3 DNA reads TGTGCCAGCAGCACGACAGTCTATGGCTACACCTTC. The gene calls are TRBV7-9 and TRBJ1-2, with D maybe TRBD1 (5 bases). This CDR3 region has 12 residues. V was clipped by 5 bases and J by 4 bases, with 8 bases between them. Germline CDR1 is SEHNR and CDR2 is FQNEAQ (reference sequence).